The 18 T cell receptor beta chains given below trace back to one sample, sequenced in a study of blood T cell repertoires in COVID-19. Produced via immunoSEQ multiplex PCR; TCRdb's table is partial and in-frame only. In the table there are 200,000 to 300,000 clones, just under 85% of which are singletons. Material: peripheral blood. These receptors were collected from a man aged 45-60 years with acute or convalescent COVID-19.

This chain connects TRBV7-8 to TRBJ1-1; TRBD1 aligns across 7 bases. The CDR3 loop spans 14 amino acids. Germline V gives CDR1 SGHVS, CDR2 FQNEAQ. V shed 6 bases and J 1 base; nucleotides not matched to a gene: 5. CDR3 protein: CASRTGQRNTEAFF. The CDR3 DNA reads TGTGCCAGCAGGACGGGACAGAGGAACACTGAAGCTTTCTTT.

This clone was found once. The V gene is TRBV24-1, the J gene TRBJ2-1; D unresolved. Germline values: CDR1 KGHDR, CDR2 SFDVKD. Trimming stripped 5 bases from V and 11 bases from J, with 15 bases between. The CDR3 totals 13 residues. CDR3 sequence (DNA): TGTGCCACCAGTGTTAGCACGTCATCTCAGCAGTTCTTC. Its translation is CATSVSTSSQQFF.

The chain uses TRBV7-9 and TRBJ2-7; 7 nucleotides align to TRBD1. The CDR3 has 17 amino acids. Germline lookup yields CDR1 SEHNR and CDR2 FQNEAQ (reference sequence). V shed 5 bases, J shed 2 bases, and the junction held 15 bases outside the gene matches. The CDR3 coding sequence is TGTGCCAGCAGCCCGACTACCGGACAGGCGCAAGCCTACGAGCAGTACTTC. Its translation is CASSPTTGQAQAYEQYF. The full variable domain, its missing parts supplied by reference TRBV7-9 and TRBJ2-7, is DTGVSQNPRHKITKRGQNVTFRCDPISEHNRLYWYRQTLGQGPEFLTYFQNEAQLEKSRLLSDRFSAERPKGSFSTLEIQRTEQGDSAMYLCASSPTTGQAQAYEQYFGPGTRLTVT.

The chain uses TRBV19 and TRBJ2-7, with 8 bases matching TRBD1. The CDR3 totals 14 residues. The V gene's germline CDR1 is LNHDA and CDR2 SQIVND (reference sequence). J lost 5 bases, V lost 5 bases, and 8 bases had no gene match. CDR3 protein: CASSPPGQGNEQYF. The DNA for the CDR3 is TGTGCCAGTAGTCCCCCAGGACAGGGTAACGAGCAGTACTTC. Based on the CDR3 plus reference TRBV19 and TRBJ2-7, the full variable domain is DGGITQSPKYLFRKEGQNVTLSCEQNLNHDAMYWYRQDPGQGLRLIYYSQIVNDFQKGDIAEGYSVSREKKESFPLTVTSAQKNPTAFYLCASSPPGQGNEQYFGPGTRLTVT.

The V and J genes are TRBV9 and TRBJ2-2, with a possible D match to TRBD2 (5 bases). CDR3 length equals 13 residues. Germline lookup yields CDR1 SGDLS and CDR2 YYNGEE. With 3 bases removed from V and 4 bases from J, the gap between germline ends came to 7 bases. This CDR3 reads CASSGGLTGELFF. CDR3 nucleotides: TGTGCCAGCAGCGGCGGACTCACCGGGGAGCTGTTTTTT.

This clone has just a few counts. The chain recombines TRBV3-1 (or the pseudogene TRBV3-2) with TRBJ2-3; TRBD2 aligns across 11 bases. The germline CDR1 and CDR2 sequences are LGHDT and YNNKEL (reference sequence). V lost 4 bases to trimming and J lost 2 bases; unmatched junction nucleotides: 8. The CDR3 covers 17 residues. CDR3 in amino acids: CASSLNGLAGDTDTQYF. Here the CDR3 DNA reads TGTGCCAGCAGCCTCAATGGACTAGCGGGCGACACAGATACGCAGTATTTT.

Details on this clone: Other nucleotide sequences from this sample produce the same CDR3. The V call is TRBV7-3, the J call TRBJ2-1; unclear D gene. CDR1 is SGHTA, CDR2 FQGTGA, per germline. CDR3 size: 15 residues. The V and J ends lost 3 bases and 0 bases respectively, with 9 bases between them. The CDR3 is CASSLWASSYNEQFF. The DNA of the CDR3 is TGTGCCAGCAGCTTGTGGGCGAGCTCCTACAATGAGCAGTTCTTC.

In DNA, the CDR3 is TGTGCCAGCGTCTTCGAGGACTCGAAGAATTCACCCCTCCACTTT. This translates into CASVFEDSKNSPLHF. J is TRBJ1-6 and V is TRBV6-5; D is uncertain. The CDR3 sequence is 15 residues long. Germline assignment: CDR1 MNHEY and CDR2 SVGAGI. Trimming removed 8 bases at V and 7 bases at J, with 18 bases between.

J is TRBJ2-2 and V is TRBV18; D might be TRBD1 (6 bases). The CDR3 consists of 15 residues. Germline V gives CDR1 KGHSH, CDR2 LQKENI. Trimming left V 0 bases short and J 6 bases short, with 11 bases between. This CDR3 reads CASSPPWDNPGELFF. CDR3 DNA: TGTGCCAGCTCACCACCGTGGGACAACCCCGGGGAGCTGTTTTTT.

The rearrangement joins TRBV11-3 to TRBJ2-1; TRBD2 matches 9 bases. The V and J ends lost 1 base and 5 bases, in that order; junction bases with no gene match: 6. CDR1 is SGHNT, CDR2 YENEEA, per germline. The CDR3 length is 16 residues. The chain's CDR3 is CASSLGSSGVNNEQFF. The CDR3 DNA is TGTGCCAGCAGCTTAGGTTCTAGCGGGGTGAACAATGAGCAGTTCTTC.

The V and J genes are TRBV9 and TRBJ2-3; no clear D. The CDR3 covers 15 residues. Germline CDR1 is SGDLS and CDR2 is YYNGEE. Deletions cut 1 base from V and 3 bases from J, with 12 bases between. The CDR3, as DNA: TGTGCCAGCAGCGTACAAAACGGCGGTACAGATACGCAGTATTTT. Protein sequence: CASSVQNGGTDTQYF.

The rearrangement uses TRBV9 and TRBJ2-2, with 7 positions matching TRBD1. There are 15 residues in the CDR3. The germline V gene has CDR1 SGDLS and CDR2 YYNGEE. V lost 4 bases to trimming and J lost 3 bases; unmatched junction nucleotides: 6. CDR3 coding DNA: TGTGCCAGCAGCCCTGGGACAGTCGACACCGGGGAGCTGTTTTTT. Protein: CASSPGTVDTGELFF.

This sequence joins TRBV24-1 and TRBJ2-3; D possibly corresponds to TRBD2 (6 bases). V was trimmed by 1 base and J by 0 bases, leaving 13 bases between them. CDR3 length: 17 residues. Looked up from germline, CDR1 is KGHDR and CDR2 is SFDVKD. CDR3 nucleotides: TGTGCCACCAGTGATTTCCTGGAGGGTATTAGCACAGATACGCAGTATTTT. The encoded protein is CATSDFLEGISTDTQYF.

This chain connects TRBV9 to TRBJ2-5, with 9 bases identical to TRBD1. Germline V gene lookup returns CDR1 SGDLS and CDR2 YYNGEE. With V trimmed by 0 bases and J by 1 base, 7 bases remained unmatched. There are 17 residues in the CDR3. CDR3 bases: TGTGCCAGCAGCGTAGGGGGGGACAGGGTGCTCCAAGAGACCCAGTACTTC. Amino acid sequence: CASSVGGDRVLQETQYF.

The chain is built from TRBV5-5 and TRBJ1-6, with 11 bases aligning to TRBD1. Germline V gives CDR1 SGHKS, CDR2 YYEKEE (reference sequence). The CDR3 runs 15 residues. J gave up 5 bases and V 6 bases, and 4 bases lay outside the gene matches. CDR3 residues: CASNGQGANNSPLHF. DNA for the CDR3: TGTGCCAGCAACGGACAGGGGGCTAATAATTCACCCCTCCACTTT. Full variable domain (missing parts from reference TRBV5-5 and TRBJ1-6): DAGVTQSPTHLIKTRGQQVTLRCSPISGHKSVSWYQQVLGQGPQFIFQYYEKEERGRGNFPDRFSARQFPNYSSELNVNALLLGDSALYLCASNGQGANNSPLHFGNGTRLTVT.

V usage is TRBV6-5 and J usage is TRBJ2-5; the D gene is possibly TRBD2 (5 bases). Germline V gene data show CDR1 as MNHEY and CDR2 as SVGAGI. The CDR3 contains 12 residues. V was shortened by 11 bases and J by 2 bases, with 12 bases between the two germline ends. For the CDR3, the DNA is TGTGCCGCCAAAACGGGGCAAGAGACCCAGTACTTC. Amino acids: CAAKTGQETQYF.

The chain combines TRBV7-8 with TRBJ1-4; TRBD1 aligns across 12 bases. From germline, CDR1 is SGHVS and CDR2 FQNEAQ. The CDR3 covers 15 residues. The ends lost 5 bases at V and 10 bases at J; junction bases unmatched: 8. DNA of the CDR3: TGTGCCAGCAGCCCCCGGGACAGGGGGCTTGGAAAACTGTTTTTT. This translates into CASSPRDRGLGKLFF.

This clone was seen only a few times. V gene TRBV10-1 combines with J gene TRBJ2-7, with D unresolved. The germline CDR1 and CDR2 sequences are WNHNN and SYGVQD (reference sequence). The ends were cut back, 10 bases at V and 5 bases at J, with 6 bases in the middle. This CDR3 is 9 amino acids long. The CDR3 protein is CAIPHEQYF. The CDR3 nucleotides read TGCGCCATCCCTCACGAGCAGTACTTC.